This T cell receptor (beta chain) was profiled in a study of prognosis after radiotherapy for stage I lung cancer (dated by TCRdb to about 2021). Regarding the study in general: Between early 2018 and 2019, 20 or so stage I NSCLC patients were enrolled in Nanjing, China. In about 15 patients the disease was a newly diagnosed primary stage I lung tumor, whereas 5 or 6 had oligometastatic NSCLC following surgical resection of the primary tumor. A total of about 40 blood samples from some 19 patients were sequenced, with one sample obtained before and one obtained after SBRT for each patient. SBRT was not combined with any concurrent therapy in any patient. About twelve patients had adenocarcinoma and seven had squamous cell carcinoma as the tumor histology. Peripheral blood TCR beta repertoires were profiled in stage I NSCLC patients before and after stereotactic body radiotherapy, and the study then linked these repertoires to distant failure. Using image-guided IMRT or VMAT, SBRT was delivered in 3 to 5 fractions at a biologically effective dose of at least 100 Gy. All patients were regarded as medically inoperable, because of comorbidities in about eleven patients and refusal of surgery in about seven patients. The cohort included 13 men and roughly 6 women, with a median age of around 70 years and a range of roughly 53 to 85 years. Four of the 19 patients developed distant metastases after SBRT, at a median of roughly seven months; the other 15 showed no significant progression.

For this chain, trimming is 6 bases at the V end and 4 bases at the J end, and the number of junction bases without a gene match is 7. CDR1 SQVTM and CDR2 ANQGSEA are derived from the germline V gene. The CDR3 starts with the cysteine, ends with the phenylalanine, and has 13 residues. Left in the record is the CDR3 DNA by itself, 39 bases read in frame from the first base. The TCR beta CDR3 region was amplified from genomic DNA by two rounds of multiplex PCR. In the first round of PCR, primers specific to each TRBV and TRBJ gene were used, and the primer sequences are filed in Chinese patent CN105087789A. The second PCR round used universal primers. The Roche High Pure PCR Template Preparation Kit was used to extract genomic DNA from the frozen PBMCs. An Illumina HiSeq 3000 was used to sequence the libraries paired-end with 151 bp reads. Concerning the study's data processing: CutAdapt was used to remove raw reads lacking the multiplex PCR primer sequences. Using PEAR, the high-quality paired reads were merged into contigs. By alignment to reference sequences, MiXCR assigned TRB V, D and J gene segments to each contig. To remove sequencing errors, CDR3 sequences were clustered according to base quality and sequence similarity. Diversity was calculated as Shannon entropy divided by the natural log of the number of productive TCR sequences. One minus Shannon entropy divided by the natural log of the number of unique clonotypes was used as the definition of clonality. The Youden index of ROC curves was used to select progression-free survival cut-offs for repertoire metrics, and analyses were performed in R 3.5.3. TCRdb's own reprocessing of the public reads used fastp at Q25 and MiXCR and kept productive beta chains. CDR3 protein duplicates are merged, each entry listing the most common genes and DNA. These V and J calls rely on TCRdb rather than the paper's analysis. The sample profile shows around 30,000 distinct CDR3 sequences; around 35% of them were found once. The ten largest make up 16% of the sample.

Results and caveats for the whole study, not just this receptor: After SBRT, the number of unique TCR clones decreased (median about 9,900 before versus around 7,000 after; Wilcoxon paired P=0.011). The small cohort and short follow-up limited the study, so independent validation of the findings is needed. Whether the expanded TCR clones were tumor-specific was not determined. Differences in TRBV and TRBJ usage frequencies by metastasis status were reportedly observed in two V genes at baseline and in 8 to 10 V and two J genes after SBRT. No adjustment for multiple comparisons was applied to any of the reported P values. Post-SBRT Shannon entropy and its change from baseline were lower in patients who developed distant metastases; baseline Shannon entropy was not associated with metastases.

This clonotype was detected many times. The specificity of this receptor is unknown. Within one base of it there is no much larger clone, and no base qualities were kept. All patients had node-negative disease on CT and PET/CT, and none had a history of other malignancies or prior chemotherapy or radiotherapy. At each of two time points, around 5.9 milliliters of peripheral venous blood were collected in EDTA tubes. Ficoll-Paque Plus density-gradient centrifugation was used to isolate PBMCs. Right after collection, samples were placed at -80 degrees C and kept there until analysis. This chain joins TRBV29-1 to TRBJ1-2, with 8 bases matching TRBD1. The sample was PBMCs, taken before or after stereotactic body radiation therapy (not recorded which). This clonotype was sampled from a donor aged 50 or older with non-small cell lung cancer. The CDR3 reads as follows: CSVSTGVAYGYTF. The DNA sequence follows: TGCAGCGTCTCGACAGGGGTTGCCTATGGCTACACCTTC.